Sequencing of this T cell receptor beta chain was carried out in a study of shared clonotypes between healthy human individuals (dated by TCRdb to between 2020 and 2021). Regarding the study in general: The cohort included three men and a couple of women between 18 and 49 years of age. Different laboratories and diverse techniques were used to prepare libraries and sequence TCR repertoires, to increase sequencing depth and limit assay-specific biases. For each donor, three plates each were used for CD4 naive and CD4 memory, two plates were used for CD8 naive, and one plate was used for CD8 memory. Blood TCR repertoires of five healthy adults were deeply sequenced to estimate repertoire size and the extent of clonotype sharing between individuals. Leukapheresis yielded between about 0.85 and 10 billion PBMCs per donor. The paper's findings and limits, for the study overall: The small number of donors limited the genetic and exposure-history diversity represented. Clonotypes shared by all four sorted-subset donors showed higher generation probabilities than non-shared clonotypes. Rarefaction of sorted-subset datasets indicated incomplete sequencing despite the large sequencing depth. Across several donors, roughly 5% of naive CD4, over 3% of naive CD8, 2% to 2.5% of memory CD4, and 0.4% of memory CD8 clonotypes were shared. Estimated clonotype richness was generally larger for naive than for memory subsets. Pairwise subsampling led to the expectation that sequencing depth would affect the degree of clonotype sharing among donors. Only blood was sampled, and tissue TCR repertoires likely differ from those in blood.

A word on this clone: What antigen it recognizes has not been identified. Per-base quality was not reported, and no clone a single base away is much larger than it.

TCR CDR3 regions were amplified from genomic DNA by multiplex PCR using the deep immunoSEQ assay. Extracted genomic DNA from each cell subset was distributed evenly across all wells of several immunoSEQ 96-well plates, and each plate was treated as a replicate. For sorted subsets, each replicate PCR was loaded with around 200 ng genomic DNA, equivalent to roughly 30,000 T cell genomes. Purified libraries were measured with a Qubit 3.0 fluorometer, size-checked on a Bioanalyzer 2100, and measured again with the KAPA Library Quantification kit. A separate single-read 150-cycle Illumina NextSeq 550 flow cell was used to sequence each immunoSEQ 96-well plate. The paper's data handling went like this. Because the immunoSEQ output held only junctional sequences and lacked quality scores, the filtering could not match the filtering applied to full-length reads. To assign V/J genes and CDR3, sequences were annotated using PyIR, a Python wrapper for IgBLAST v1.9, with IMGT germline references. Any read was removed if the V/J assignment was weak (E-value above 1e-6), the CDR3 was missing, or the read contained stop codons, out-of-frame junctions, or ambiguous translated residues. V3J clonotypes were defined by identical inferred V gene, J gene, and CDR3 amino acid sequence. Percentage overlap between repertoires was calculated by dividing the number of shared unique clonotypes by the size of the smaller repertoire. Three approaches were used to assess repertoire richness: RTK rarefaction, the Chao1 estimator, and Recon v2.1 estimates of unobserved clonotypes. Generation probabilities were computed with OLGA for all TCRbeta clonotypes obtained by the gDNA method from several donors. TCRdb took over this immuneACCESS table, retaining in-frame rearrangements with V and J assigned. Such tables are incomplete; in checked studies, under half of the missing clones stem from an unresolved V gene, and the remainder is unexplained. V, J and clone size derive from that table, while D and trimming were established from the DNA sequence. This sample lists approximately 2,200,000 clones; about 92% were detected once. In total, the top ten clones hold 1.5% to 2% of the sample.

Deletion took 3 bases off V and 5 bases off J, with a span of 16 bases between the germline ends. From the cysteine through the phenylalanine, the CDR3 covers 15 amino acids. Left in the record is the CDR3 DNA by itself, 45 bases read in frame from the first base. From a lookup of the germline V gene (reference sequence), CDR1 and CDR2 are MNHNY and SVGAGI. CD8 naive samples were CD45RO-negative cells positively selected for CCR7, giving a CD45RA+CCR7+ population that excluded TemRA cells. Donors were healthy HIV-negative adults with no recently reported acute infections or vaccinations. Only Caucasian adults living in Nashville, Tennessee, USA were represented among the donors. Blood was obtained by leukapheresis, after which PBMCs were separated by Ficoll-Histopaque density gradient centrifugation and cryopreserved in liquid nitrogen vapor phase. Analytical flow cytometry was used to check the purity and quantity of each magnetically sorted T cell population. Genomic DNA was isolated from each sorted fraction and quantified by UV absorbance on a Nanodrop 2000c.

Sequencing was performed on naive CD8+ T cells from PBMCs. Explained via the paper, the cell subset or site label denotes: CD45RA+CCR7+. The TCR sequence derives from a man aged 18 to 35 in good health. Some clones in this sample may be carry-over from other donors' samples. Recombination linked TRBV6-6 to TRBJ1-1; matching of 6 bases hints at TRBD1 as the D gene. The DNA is TGTGCCAGCAGTTATTCACAAAGGGGGGGAACTGAAGCTTTCTTT. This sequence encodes CASSYSQRGGTEAFF.